This TCR beta chain was identified during a study of identical twins (dated by TCRdb to 2016 to 2018). Background on the whole study: To test whether fetal clonotypes persist, the study used deep sequencing on TCR alpha and beta repertoires from monozygotic twins, unrelated adults of various ages, and cord blood. To rule out contamination, the twin experiments were replicated at different times with different library preparation protocols.

Trimming leaves V shorter by 5 bases and J shorter by 1 base, with the junction holding 9 bases beyond the gene matches. The germline V gene (reference sequence) sets CDR1 to DFQATT and CDR2 to SNEGSKA. There are 16 amino acids in the CDR3, from cysteine to phenylalanine inclusive. The read is trimmed to its CDR3 DNA, 48 bases read in frame from base 1. Libraries were made using 5' RACE. Sequencing used an Illumina HiSeq 2000. Template switching added a universal primer binding site, and the final cDNA carried a unique molecular identifier that allowed TCR cDNA molecules to be counted accurately. Specific primers in the conserved constant-segment region were used to synthesize first-strand cDNA for the TCR alpha and beta chains. To control for contamination, each cDNA library was double barcoded with a SMART-Mk sample barcode plus Illumina barcodes. Two successive PCR steps introduced TruSeq adapter sequences along with Illumina sample barcodes. Sequencing of the TCR alpha and beta cDNA libraries was done on the Illumina HiSeq platform using custom primers. As for the original processing: MiGEC processed the raw reads to extract unique molecular identifiers, while MiXCR was used to determine the CDR3 positions. Recombination models were inferred per individual with the repgenHMM and IGoR tools using an EM algorithm. Shared clonotype analysis was performed with the tcR package in R, normalizing sharing by the product of cloneset sizes. To study raw recombination free of thymic and clonal selection effects, out-of-frame nonproductive sequences were analyzed. Through fastp at Q25 and MiXCR, TCRdb rebuilt clones from the public reads, retaining in-frame beta chains. Rows are combined by CDR3 protein, so each entry shows the most common genes and DNA. TCRdb's processing, not the authors', yielded these V and J calls. This sample has roughly 720,000 distinct CDR3 sequences in its table, and 15% to 20% of those were observed once. The ten largest clones capture around 13% of the sample.

This clonotype was seen only a few times. Its antigen target is currently unknown. Base-call qualities are not available, and no considerably larger clone is one nucleotide away. Only healthy Caucasian donors were included. Three pairs of female monozygotic twins, all aged roughly 18 to 30 years, made up the twin cohort. Peripheral blood mononuclear cells were used as the source from which RNA for TCR libraries was isolated. General findings and caveats noted by the study authors: Zero-insertion analyses could be partly confounded by invariant T cells such as MAIT and iNKT, although diverse VJ usage argued against such confounding for most clonotypes. Abundant cord blood beta clonotypes had fewer insertions, young adult naive repertoires showed a similar but weaker trend, and memory repertoires showed no such trend. Conclusions relied on cross-sectional statistical analysis, since the same donors could not be followed over many years. Recombination models systematically underestimated out-of-frame TCR alpha sharing in monozygotic twins but agreed with sharing between unrelated individuals. Compared with coincidental sharing between unrelated individuals, out-of-frame TCR alpha sequences shared between twins showed an excess of sequences with low generation probability. Excess twin sharing in beta out-of-frame sequences was weaker because fewer shared sequences lowered the signal-to-noise ratio.

This same sample was also part of a study on T cells expressing NK-cell markers. As that second study puts it: TCR beta-chain repertoires were profiled in sorted CD3+CD56+NKG2C+, CD3+CD56+NKG2C- and CD3+CD56-NKG2C+ T-cell subsets from eight donors. Among the eight sequenced donors, seven were HCMV-seropositive and one was HCMV-seronegative. In several experiments an anti-gammadeltaTCR antibody was added to restrict sorting to alphabetaTCR-expressing T cells. In 5 to 7 donors, the dominant CD3+CD56+NKG2C+ clonotypes ranked among the top 10 CD8+ clonotypes, making up roughly 1.0-8% of CD8+ T cells. Those dominant clonotypes were again the most abundant among CD3+CD56-NKG2C+ cells in several donors, at roughly 25-60.1%. It remained unclear whether the expanded NKG2C-expressing T cell clones were specific for HCMV antigens. All eight donors whose samples were sequenced were randomly selected healthy volunteers, three of them men and five women. A commercial ELISA kit detecting HCMV-specific IgG in serum was used to determine HCMV serostatus. For several donors, bulk peripheral blood T-cell repertoires were additionally sequenced from unsorted PBMC. MIGEC handled demultiplexing of the reads and grouping by UMI, while MiTCR was used to assemble and quantify clonotypes. To remove erroneous sequences, TCR cDNA sequences were retained only when supported by two or more reads. The tcR package was used for downstream repertoire analysis, and clonotypes were matched between fractions using CDR3 nucleotide sequence together with V segment. VDJmatch was used to annotate antigen specificity against VDJdb, with one amino acid substitution in CDR3 permitted.

Sequencing was carried out using PBMCs. The TCR originated in a young woman in good health. The chain joins TRBV20-1 to TRBJ2-1; TRBD2 agrees with 9 junctional bases. The CDR3 is CSALYLAGESYNEQFF. The DNA reads as follows: TGCAGTGCTTTATACTTAGCGGGAGAGTCCTACAATGAGCAGTTCTTC.